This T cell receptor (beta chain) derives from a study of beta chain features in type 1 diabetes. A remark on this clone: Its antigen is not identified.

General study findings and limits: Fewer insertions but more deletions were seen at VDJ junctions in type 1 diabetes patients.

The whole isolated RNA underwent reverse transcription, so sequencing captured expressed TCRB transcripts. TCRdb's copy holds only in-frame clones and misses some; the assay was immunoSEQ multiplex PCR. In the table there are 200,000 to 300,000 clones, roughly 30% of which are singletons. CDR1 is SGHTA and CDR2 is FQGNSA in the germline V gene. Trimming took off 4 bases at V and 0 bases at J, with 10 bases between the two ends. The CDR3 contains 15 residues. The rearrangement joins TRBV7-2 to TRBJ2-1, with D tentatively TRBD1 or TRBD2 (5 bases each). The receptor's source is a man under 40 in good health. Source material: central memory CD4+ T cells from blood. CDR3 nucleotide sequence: TGTGCCAGCAGCTCCCGGGACGACTCCTACAATGAGCAGTTCTTC. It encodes CASSSRDDSYNEQFF.